Described below is a single T cell receptor (beta chain) sequence and its context. Its antigen is unidentified. Just one base apart from a much larger clone, this may be a read error. TCR beta VDJ and CDR3 were profiled, and genomic DNA was the template. A single record per CDR3 protein comes from TCRdb applying MiXCR to the reads. Among about 210,000 distinct CDR3 sequences listed, over 60% were seen once. This record comes from a study of CD8+CD57+ T cells in acquired aplastic anemia. CDR1 is MNHEY and CDR2 is SMNVEV in the germline V gene (reference sequence). The CDR3 contains 13 residues. V was cut by 5 bases and J by 10 bases, with 17 bases left in between. Study results and caveats: Patients and healthy controls showed no significant CD8+ Simpson's diversity difference. Nearly 30 was the count of CD8+ CDR3 sequences that patients shared with controls.

The V gene is TRBV27, the J gene TRBJ1-1, with no clear D. This clonotype originated in a human donor in good health. The specimen sequenced was sorted CD4+, CD8+, or CD8+CD57+ T cells (not recorded which) from PBMCs. CDR3 region: CASSRWTHVAAFF. CDR3 DNA: TGTGCCAGCAGTCGATGGACCCACGTGGCAGCTTTCTTT.